Listed below are T cell receptor beta chains from one sample, sequenced in a study of blood T cell repertoires in COVID-19. The protocol was immunoSEQ multiplex PCR, while the TCRdb copy is restricted to in-frame clones and leaves out a portion. The sample lists 130,000 or so clones, around 80% occurring once. The sample comprised peripheral blood. These receptors originate from a man aged 50-60 years with acute or convalescent COVID-19. Both conserved end residues are part of each CDR3. The order of the fields is V gene, CDR3 length, D gene, clone size, J gene, CDR3 protein, CDR3 DNA. The D gene is left open where the match is weak. Only part of the rows carry a size: once, few, many, or a class if the clone is expanded.

V gene: TRBV19; CDR3 length: 14; D gene: TRBD1; clone size: .; J gene: TRBJ2-5; CDR3 protein: CASSHTGVVETQYF; CDR3 DNA: TGTGCCAGTAGCCATACAGGGGTAGTGGAGACCCAGTACTTC
V gene: TRBV10-2; CDR3 length: 16; D gene: TRBD1; clone size: .; J gene: TRBJ1-5; CDR3 protein: CASSEWGTGGLQPQHF; CDR3 DNA: TGCGCCAGCAGTGAGTGGGGGACAGGGGGCCTTCAGCCCCAGCATTTT
V gene: TRBV24-1; CDR3 length: 13; D gene: TRBD1; clone size: .; J gene: TRBJ2-2; CDR3 protein: CATIGQGNRELFF; CDR3 DNA: TGTGCCACCATAGGACAGGGGAATAGGGAGCTGTTTTTT
V gene: TRBV10-3; CDR3 length: 15; D gene: TRBD1; clone size: .; J gene: TRBJ1-5; CDR3 protein: CAISEGDSFNQPQHF; CDR3 DNA: TGTGCCATCAGTGAGGGGGACAGCTTCAATCAGCCCCAGCATTTT
V gene: TRBV7-9; CDR3 length: 14; D gene: .; clone size: few; J gene: TRBJ1-5; CDR3 protein: CASSVSGSGQPQHF; CDR3 DNA: TGTGCCAGCAGCGTCTCAGGGTCCGGGCAGCCCCAGCATTTT
V gene: TRBV9; CDR3 length: 17; D gene: TRBD2; clone size: .; J gene: TRBJ2-7; CDR3 protein: CASSVGPSGASSYEQYF; CDR3 DNA: TGTGCCAGCAGCGTAGGACCGAGCGGGGCCAGCTCCTACGAGCAGTACTTC
V gene: TRBV11-2; CDR3 length: 13; D gene: .; clone size: few; J gene: TRBJ1-1; CDR3 protein: CASTTITGYEAFF; CDR3 DNA: TGTGCCAGCACCACGATAACAGGGTATGAGGCTTTCTTT
V gene: TRBV19; CDR3 length: 15; D gene: TRBD1; clone size: .; J gene: TRBJ1-2; CDR3 protein: CASSIIPGQGYGYTF; CDR3 DNA: TGTGCCAGTAGTATAATACCCGGACAGGGCTATGGCTACACCTTC
V gene: TRBV2; CDR3 length: 15; D gene: .; clone size: .; J gene: TRBJ1-2; CDR3 protein: CASRQGRLTNYGYTF; CDR3 DNA: TGTGCCAGCAGGCAGGGCAGGCTAACTAACTATGGCTACACCTTC
V gene: TRBV5-1; CDR3 length: 16; D gene: .; clone size: .; J gene: TRBJ1-3; CDR3 protein: CASSSTGLNSGNTIYF; CDR3 DNA: TGCGCCAGCAGCTCGACAGGTTTGAACTCTGGAAACACCATATATTTT
V gene: TRBV20-1; CDR3 length: 13; D gene: .; clone size: .; J gene: TRBJ2-4; CDR3 protein: CSASGQGKNIQYF; CDR3 DNA: TGCAGTGCTAGTGGGCAGGGTAAAAACATTCAGTACTTC
V gene: TRBV29-1; CDR3 length: 13; D gene: .; clone size: .; J gene: TRBJ1-5; CDR3 protein: CSVRDGGNQPQHF; CDR3 DNA: TGCAGCGTCCGGGACGGGGGAAATCAGCCCCAGCATTTT
V gene: TRBV4-1; CDR3 length: 14; D gene: TRBD1; clone size: .; J gene: TRBJ2-5; CDR3 protein: CASSQGQGGETQYF; CDR3 DNA: TGCGCCAGCAGCCAAGGACAGGGTGGGGAGACCCAGTACTTC
V gene: TRBV19; CDR3 length: 12; D gene: .; clone size: once; J gene: TRBJ2-2; CDR3 protein: CASSTRTGELFF; CDR3 DNA: TGTGCCAGTAGTACCCGCACCGGGGAGCTGTTTTTT
V gene: TRBV6-2/TRBV6-3; CDR3 length: 15; D gene: .; clone size: .; J gene: TRBJ1-3; CDR3 protein: CASSYSSGVGNTIYF; CDR3 DNA: TGTGCCAGCAGTTACTCTTCAGGGGTTGGAAACACCATATATTTT
V gene: TRBV30; CDR3 length: 13; D gene: .; clone size: .; J gene: TRBJ1-6; CDR3 protein: CAWSAGYGSPLHF; CDR3 DNA: TGTGCCTGGAGTGCTGGGTACGGGTCACCCCTCCACTTT
V gene: TRBV7-9; CDR3 length: 17; D gene: TRBD1; clone size: many; J gene: TRBJ1-3; CDR3 protein: CASSPSGGQSSGNTIYF; CDR3 DNA: TGTGCCAGCAGCCCTAGCGGGGGACAGAGCTCTGGAAACACCATATATTTT
V gene: TRBV5-6; CDR3 length: 14; D gene: .; clone size: .; J gene: TRBJ1-2; CDR3 protein: CASSLEGTNYGYTF; CDR3 DNA: TGTGCCAGCAGCTTGGAGGGGACTAACTATGGCTACACCTTC
V gene: TRBV6-5; CDR3 length: 15; D gene: .; clone size: .; J gene: TRBJ1-5; CDR3 protein: CATHLGAGSNQPQHF; CDR3 DNA: TGTGCCACACACCTAGGGGCTGGGAGCAATCAGCCCCAGCATTTT
V gene: TRBV9; CDR3 length: 15; D gene: .; clone size: .; J gene: TRBJ2-2; CDR3 protein: CASSGVVGPGGELFF; CDR3 DNA: TGTGCCAGCAGCGGTGTGGTGGGGCCGGGTGGGGAGCTGTTTTTT
V gene: TRBV5-1; CDR3 length: 14; D gene: .; clone size: .; J gene: TRBJ1-1; CDR3 protein: CASSLAAGSTEAFF; CDR3 DNA: TGCGCCAGCAGCTTGGCCGCGGGGAGCACTGAAGCTTTCTTT
V gene: TRBV30; CDR3 length: 14; D gene: .; clone size: .; J gene: TRBJ1-5; CDR3 protein: CAWSVVQGGQPQHF; CDR3 DNA: TGTGCCTGGAGTGTAGTACAGGGTGGACAGCCCCAGCATTTT
V gene: TRBV29-1; CDR3 length: 14; D gene: TRBD1; clone size: .; J gene: TRBJ1-4; CDR3 protein: CSVDLTGRGEKLFF; CDR3 DNA: TGCAGCGTTGATTTGACAGGGCGAGGTGAAAAACTGTTTTTT
V gene: TRBV19; CDR3 length: 17; D gene: .; clone size: .; J gene: TRBJ1-4; CDR3 protein: CASSGLRRGPRMEKLFF; CDR3 DNA: TGTGCCAGTAGTGGGCTCCGGAGGGGACCTCGTATGGAAAAACTGTTTTTT
V gene: TRBV7-8; CDR3 length: 13; D gene: .; clone size: .; J gene: TRBJ1-5; CDR3 protein: CASSRETNQPQHF; CDR3 DNA: TGTGCCAGCAGCAGGGAGACTAATCAGCCCCAGCATTTT
V gene: TRBV5-1; CDR3 length: 14; D gene: .; clone size: .; J gene: TRBJ1-1; CDR3 protein: CASSLGQMNTEAFF; CDR3 DNA: TGCGCCAGCAGCTTGGGCCAGATGAACACTGAAGCTTTCTTT
V gene: TRBV19; CDR3 length: 14; D gene: .; clone size: .; J gene: TRBJ2-2; CDR3 protein: CASSTGTNTGELFF; CDR3 DNA: TGTGCCAGTAGCACCGGGACAAACACCGGGGAGCTGTTTTTT
V gene: TRBV12-3/TRBV12-4; CDR3 length: 13; D gene: .; clone size: .; J gene: TRBJ1-1; CDR3 protein: CASKNQGNTEAFF; CDR3 DNA: TGTGCCAGCAAGAACCAGGGGAACACTGAAGCTTTCTTT
V gene: TRBV10-3; CDR3 length: 15; D gene: .; clone size: .; J gene: TRBJ2-3; CDR3 protein: CAISEEGRSTDTQYF; CDR3 DNA: TGTGCCATCAGTGAGGAGGGTAGGAGCACAGATACGCAGTATTTT
V gene: TRBV20-1; CDR3 length: 17; D gene: .; clone size: .; J gene: TRBJ1-5; CDR3 protein: CSASGAWGEGLSQPQHF; CDR3 DNA: TGCAGTGCGAGTGGGGCTTGGGGTGAAGGACTGTCTCAGCCCCAGCATTTT
V gene: TRBV7-2; CDR3 length: 15; D gene: TRBD1; clone size: .; J gene: TRBJ2-2; CDR3 protein: CASSLGTGYPGELFF; CDR3 DNA: TGTGCCAGCAGCTTAGGGACAGGGTATCCCGGGGAGCTGTTTTTT
V gene: TRBV14; CDR3 length: 15; D gene: .; clone size: .; J gene: TRBJ2-4; CDR3 protein: CASSRGGGSKNIQYF; CDR3 DNA: TGTGCCAGCAGCCGAGGGGGGGGTTCCAAAAACATTCAGTACTTC
V gene: TRBV11-3; CDR3 length: 13; D gene: .; clone size: .; J gene: TRBJ2-5; CDR3 protein: CASSRAHQETQYF; CDR3 DNA: TGTGCCAGCAGCCGAGCGCACCAAGAGACCCAGTACTTC
V gene: TRBV28; CDR3 length: 15; D gene: TRBD2; clone size: .; J gene: TRBJ2-5; CDR3 protein: CASSLGTSGQETQYF; CDR3 DNA: TGTGCCAGCAGTTTAGGGACTAGCGGACAAGAGACCCAGTACTTC
V gene: TRBV30; CDR3 length: 14; D gene: .; clone size: once; J gene: TRBJ1-3; CDR3 protein: CAWSLGYAGNTIYF; CDR3 DNA: TGTGCCTGGAGTCTGGGCTACGCTGGAAACACCATATATTTT
V gene: TRBV4-1; CDR3 length: 14; D gene: .; clone size: once; J gene: TRBJ1-2; CDR3 protein: CASSQPVQDYGYTF; CDR3 DNA: TGCGCCAGCAGCCAACCCGTTCAGGACTATGGCTACACCTTC
V gene: TRBV6-5; CDR3 length: 14; D gene: .; clone size: .; J gene: TRBJ2-2; CDR3 protein: CASSPHRGTGELFF; CDR3 DNA: TGTGCCAGCAGCCCCCATAGGGGGACCGGGGAGCTGTTTTTT
V gene: TRBV19; CDR3 length: 16; D gene: .; clone size: .; J gene: TRBJ1-1; CDR3 protein: CASSMGAGRLNTEAFF; CDR3 DNA: TGTGCCAGTAGCATGGGGGCAGGGCGGTTGAACACTGAAGCTTTCTTT
V gene: TRBV5-6; CDR3 length: 14; D gene: TRBD2; clone size: .; J gene: TRBJ2-3; CDR3 protein: CASSLAGGADTQYF; CDR3 DNA: TGTGCCAGCAGCTTAGCGGGGGGCGCAGATACGCAGTATTTT
V gene: TRBV19; CDR3 length: 15; D gene: TRBD1; clone size: once; J gene: TRBJ2-1; CDR3 protein: CASSMGTGSDNEQFF; CDR3 DNA: TGTGCCAGTAGTATGGGGACAGGTTCGGACAATGAGCAGTTCTTC
V gene: TRBV7-3; CDR3 length: 14; D gene: .; clone size: few; J gene: TRBJ1-2; CDR3 protein: CASSPRGGAYGYTF; CDR3 DNA: TGTGCCAGCAGCCCCCGGGGGGGGGCCTATGGCTACACCTTC
V gene: TRBV5-5; CDR3 length: 15; D gene: .; clone size: .; J gene: TRBJ1-1; CDR3 protein: CASSLVTGRYTEAFF; CDR3 DNA: TGTGCCAGCAGCCTCGTCACAGGAAGGTACACTGAAGCTTTCTTT
V gene: TRBV15; CDR3 length: 15; D gene: .; clone size: .; J gene: TRBJ2-7; CDR3 protein: CATSRGRGGAYEQYF; CDR3 DNA: TGTGCCACCAGCAGAGGACGAGGGGGGGCCTACGAGCAGTACTTC
V gene: TRBV12-3/TRBV12-4; CDR3 length: 13; D gene: TRBD1; clone size: .; J gene: TRBJ1-1; CDR3 protein: CASSPTGRTEAFF; CDR3 DNA: TGTGCCAGCAGTCCGACAGGGCGTACTGAAGCTTTCTTT
V gene: TRBV3-1/TRBV3-2; CDR3 length: 15; D gene: .; clone size: .; J gene: TRBJ1-2; CDR3 protein: CASSQDLQNYYGYTF; CDR3 DNA: TGTGCCAGCAGCCAAGATCTACAGAACTACTATGGCTACACCTTC
V gene: TRBV7-8; CDR3 length: 13; D gene: TRBD1; clone size: .; J gene: TRBJ2-7; CDR3 protein: CASSRGQDYEQYF; CDR3 DNA: TGTGCCAGCAGCCGCGGACAGGACTACGAGCAGTACTTC
V gene: TRBV3-1/TRBV3-2; CDR3 length: 16; D gene: TRBD1; clone size: .; J gene: TRBJ2-3; CDR3 protein: CASSQDIRGSTDTQYF; CDR3 DNA: TGTGCCAGCAGCCAAGATATCAGGGGGTCCACAGATACGCAGTATTTT
V gene: TRBV7-2; CDR3 length: 13; D gene: .; clone size: once; J gene: TRBJ1-2; CDR3 protein: CASSLGHWDGYTF; CDR3 DNA: TGTGCCAGCAGCTTAGGACACTGGGATGGCTACACCTTC
V gene: TRBV5-1; CDR3 length: 12; D gene: .; clone size: .; J gene: TRBJ2-1; CDR3 protein: CASSSRRDEQFF; CDR3 DNA: TGCGCCAGCAGCTCCCGAAGAGATGAGCAGTTCTTC
V gene: TRBV18; CDR3 length: 14; D gene: TRBD2; clone size: .; J gene: TRBJ2-5; CDR3 protein: CASSPGGGQETQYF; CDR3 DNA: TGTGCCAGCTCCCCCGGGGGGGGCCAAGAGACCCAGTACTTC
V gene: TRBV5-6; CDR3 length: 14; D gene: TRBD1; clone size: .; J gene: TRBJ2-7; CDR3 protein: CASSLTGGAYEQYF; CDR3 DNA: TGTGCCAGCAGCTTAACAGGGGGCGCCTACGAGCAGTACTTC
V gene: TRBV7-6; CDR3 length: 16; D gene: TRBD2; clone size: .; J gene: TRBJ2-1; CDR3 protein: CASSPLRGGGYNEQFF; CDR3 DNA: TGTGCCAGCAGCCCTCTCCGGGGGGGCGGGTACAATGAGCAGTTCTTC
V gene: TRBV5-1; CDR3 length: 17; D gene: TRBD2; clone size: .; J gene: TRBJ2-3; CDR3 protein: CASSFPLAGGPTDTQYF; CDR3 DNA: TGCGCCAGCAGCTTCCCACTAGCGGGGGGGCCCACAGATACGCAGTATTTT